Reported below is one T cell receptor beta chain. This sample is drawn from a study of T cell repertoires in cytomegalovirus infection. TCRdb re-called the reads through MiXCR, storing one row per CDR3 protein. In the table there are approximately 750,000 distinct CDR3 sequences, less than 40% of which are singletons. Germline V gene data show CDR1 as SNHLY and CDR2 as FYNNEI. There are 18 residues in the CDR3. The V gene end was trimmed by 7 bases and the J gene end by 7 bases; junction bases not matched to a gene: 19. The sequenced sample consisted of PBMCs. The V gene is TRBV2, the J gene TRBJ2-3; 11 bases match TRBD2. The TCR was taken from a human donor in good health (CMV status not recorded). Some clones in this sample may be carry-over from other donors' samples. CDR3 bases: TGTGCCAGCATTCCTAGCGGGGGGACCGTCTACCTCACTTATACGCAGTATTTT. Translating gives CASIPSGGTVYLTYTQYF.